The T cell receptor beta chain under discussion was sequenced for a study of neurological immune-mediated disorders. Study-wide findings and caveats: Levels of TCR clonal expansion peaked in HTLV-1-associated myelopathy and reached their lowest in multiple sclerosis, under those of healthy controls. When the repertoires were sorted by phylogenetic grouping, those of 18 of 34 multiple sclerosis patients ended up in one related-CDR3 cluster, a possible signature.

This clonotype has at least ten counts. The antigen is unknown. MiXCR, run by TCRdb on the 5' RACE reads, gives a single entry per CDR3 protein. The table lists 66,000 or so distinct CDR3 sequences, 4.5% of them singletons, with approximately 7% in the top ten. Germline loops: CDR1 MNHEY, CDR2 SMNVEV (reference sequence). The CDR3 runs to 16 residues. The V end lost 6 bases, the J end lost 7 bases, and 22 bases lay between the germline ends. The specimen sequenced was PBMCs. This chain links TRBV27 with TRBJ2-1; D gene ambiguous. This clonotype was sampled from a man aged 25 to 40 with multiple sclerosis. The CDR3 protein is CASSKPTGSFWNEQFF. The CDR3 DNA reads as TGTGCCAGCAGCAAACCCACCGGGTCCTTTTGGAATGAGCAGTTCTTC.